Presented here are 2 T cell receptor beta chains from one specimen sequenced in a study of T cells after yellow fever vaccination. TCRdb redid the calling of the 5' RACE reads with MiXCR, one entry per CDR3 protein. This sample has hundreds of thousands of distinct CDR3 sequences, with 20% to 25% found just once. Sequenced material: PBMCs, taken 21 days after the first yellow fever vaccination. The receptors were gathered from a man aged 18-30 years who received the YFV17D yellow fever vaccine.

This chain joins TRBV24-1 and TRBJ2-3; D gene ambiguous. The V gene lost 4 bases and the J gene lost 3 bases, with 1 base spanning the gap. The CDR3 totals 11 residues. Germline V gives CDR1 KGHDR, CDR2 SFDVKD. The CDR3 nucleotides are TGTGCCACCAGTGAAACAGATACGCAGTATTTT. Translating gives CATSETDTQYF.

V gene TRBV9 combines with J gene TRBJ2-3, with TRBD1 identical over 7 bases. CDR1 and CDR2 (germline): SGDLS, YYNGEE. CDR3 length: 15 amino acids. V shed 5 bases and J 2 bases; nucleotides not matched to a gene: 8. CDR3 in amino acids: CASRAWDSYTDTQYF. The CDR3 DNA is TGTGCCAGCAGGGCTTGGGACAGTTACACAGATACGCAGTATTTT. Full variable domain (outside the CDR3, taken from reference TRBV9 and TRBJ2-3): DSGVTQTPKHLITATGQRVTLRCSPRSGDLSVYWYQQSLDQGLQFLIQYYNGEERAKGNILERFSAQQFPDLHSELNLSSLELGDSALYFCASRAWDSYTDTQYFGPGTRLTVL.